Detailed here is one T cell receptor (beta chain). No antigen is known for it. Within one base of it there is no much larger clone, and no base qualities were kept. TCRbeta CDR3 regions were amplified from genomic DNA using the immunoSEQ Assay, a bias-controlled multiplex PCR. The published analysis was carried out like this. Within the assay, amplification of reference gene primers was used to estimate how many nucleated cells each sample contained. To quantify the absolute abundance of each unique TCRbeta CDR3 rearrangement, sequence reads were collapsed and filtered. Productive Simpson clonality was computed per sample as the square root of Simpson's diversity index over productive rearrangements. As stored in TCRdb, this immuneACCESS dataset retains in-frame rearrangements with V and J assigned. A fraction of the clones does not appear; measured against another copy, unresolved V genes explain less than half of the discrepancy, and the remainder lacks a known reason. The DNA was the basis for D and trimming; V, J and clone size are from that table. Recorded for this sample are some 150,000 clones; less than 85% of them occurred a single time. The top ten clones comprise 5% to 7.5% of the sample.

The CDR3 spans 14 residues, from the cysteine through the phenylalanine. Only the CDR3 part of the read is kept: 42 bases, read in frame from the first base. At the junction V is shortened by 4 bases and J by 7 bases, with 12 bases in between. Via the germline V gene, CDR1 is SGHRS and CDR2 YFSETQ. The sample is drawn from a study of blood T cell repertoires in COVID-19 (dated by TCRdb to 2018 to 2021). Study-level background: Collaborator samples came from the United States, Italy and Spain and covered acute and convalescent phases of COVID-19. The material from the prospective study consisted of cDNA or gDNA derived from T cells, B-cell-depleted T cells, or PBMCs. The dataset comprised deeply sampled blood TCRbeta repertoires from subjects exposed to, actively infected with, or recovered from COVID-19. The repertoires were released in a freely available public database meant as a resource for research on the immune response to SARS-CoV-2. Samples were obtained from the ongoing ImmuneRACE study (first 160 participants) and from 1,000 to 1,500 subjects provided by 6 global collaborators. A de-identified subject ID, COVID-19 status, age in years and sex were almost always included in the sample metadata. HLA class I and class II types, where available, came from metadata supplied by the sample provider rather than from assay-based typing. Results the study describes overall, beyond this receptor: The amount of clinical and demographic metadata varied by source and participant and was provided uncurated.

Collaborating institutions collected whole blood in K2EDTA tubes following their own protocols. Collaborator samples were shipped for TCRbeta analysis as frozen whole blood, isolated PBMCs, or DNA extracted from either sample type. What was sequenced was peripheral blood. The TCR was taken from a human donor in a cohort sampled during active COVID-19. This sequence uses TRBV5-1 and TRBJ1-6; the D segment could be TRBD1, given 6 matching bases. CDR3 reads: CASSPPTGNSPLHF. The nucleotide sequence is TGCGCCAGCAGCCCTCCAACAGGGAATTCACCCCTCCACTTT.